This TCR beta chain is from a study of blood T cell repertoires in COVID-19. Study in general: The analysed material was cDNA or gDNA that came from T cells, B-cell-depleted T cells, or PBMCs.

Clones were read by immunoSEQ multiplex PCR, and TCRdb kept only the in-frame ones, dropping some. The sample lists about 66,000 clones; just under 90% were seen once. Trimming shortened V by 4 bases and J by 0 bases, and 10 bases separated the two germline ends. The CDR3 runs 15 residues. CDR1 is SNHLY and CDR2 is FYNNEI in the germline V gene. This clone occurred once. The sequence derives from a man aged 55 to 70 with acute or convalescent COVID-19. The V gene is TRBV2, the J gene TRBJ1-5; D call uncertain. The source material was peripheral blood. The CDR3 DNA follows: TGTGCCAGCAGTGGACTTGGCGGTAGCAATCAGCCCCAGCATTTT. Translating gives CASSGLGGSNQPQHF. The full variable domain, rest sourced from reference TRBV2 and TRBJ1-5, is EPEVTQTPSHQVTQMGQEVILRCVPISNHLYFYWYRQILGQKVEFLVSFYNNEISEKSEIFDDQFSVERPDGSNFTLKIRSTKLEDSAMYFCASSGLGGSNQPQHFGDGTRLSIL.